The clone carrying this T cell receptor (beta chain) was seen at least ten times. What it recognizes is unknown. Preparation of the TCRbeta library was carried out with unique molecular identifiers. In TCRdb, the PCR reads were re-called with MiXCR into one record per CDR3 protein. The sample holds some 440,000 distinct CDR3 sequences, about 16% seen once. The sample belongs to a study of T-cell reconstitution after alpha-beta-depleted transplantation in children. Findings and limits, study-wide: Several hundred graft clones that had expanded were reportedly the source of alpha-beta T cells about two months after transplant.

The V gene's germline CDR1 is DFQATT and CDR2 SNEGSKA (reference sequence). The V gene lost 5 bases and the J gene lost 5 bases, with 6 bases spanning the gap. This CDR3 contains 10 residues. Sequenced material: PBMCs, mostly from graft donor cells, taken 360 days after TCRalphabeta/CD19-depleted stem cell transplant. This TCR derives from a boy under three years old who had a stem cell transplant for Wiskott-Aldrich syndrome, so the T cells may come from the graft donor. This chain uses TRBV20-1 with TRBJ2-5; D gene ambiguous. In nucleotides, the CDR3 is TGCAGTGCTTCCCTGGAGACCCAGTACTTC. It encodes CSASLETQYF.